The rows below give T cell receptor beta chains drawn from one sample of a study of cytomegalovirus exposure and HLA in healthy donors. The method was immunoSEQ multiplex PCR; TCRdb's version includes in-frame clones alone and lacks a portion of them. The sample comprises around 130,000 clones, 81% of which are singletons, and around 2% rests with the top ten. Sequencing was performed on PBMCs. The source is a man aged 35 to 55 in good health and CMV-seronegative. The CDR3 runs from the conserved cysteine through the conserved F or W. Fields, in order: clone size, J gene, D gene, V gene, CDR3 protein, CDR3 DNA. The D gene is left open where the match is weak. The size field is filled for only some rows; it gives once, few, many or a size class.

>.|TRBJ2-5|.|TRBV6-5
CASWHSQETQYF
TGTGCCAGCTGGCATTCTCAAGAGACCCAGTACTTC
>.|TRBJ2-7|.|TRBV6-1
CASSEFPGVSYEQYF
TGTGCCAGCAGTGAATTCCCCGGGGTGTCCTACGAGCAGTACTTC
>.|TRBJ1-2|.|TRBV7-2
CASSDPGTNYGYTF
TGTGCCAGCAGCGACCCCGGGACAAACTATGGCTACACCTTC
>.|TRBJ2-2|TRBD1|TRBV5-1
CASSLDRGVTGELFF
TGCGCCAGCAGCTTAGACAGGGGAGTCACCGGGGAGCTGTTTTTT
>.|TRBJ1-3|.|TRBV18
CASSPTTDRGSGNTIYF
TGTGCCAGCTCTCCTACAACCGACCGGGGCTCTGGAAACACCATATATTTT
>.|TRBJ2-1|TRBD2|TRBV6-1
CASSERVTSGYNEQFF
TGTGCCAGCAGTGAACGGGTGACTAGCGGCTACAATGAGCAGTTCTTC
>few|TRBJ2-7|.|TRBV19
CASSIWLTGSYEQYF
TGTGCCAGTAGTATCTGGCTGACAGGTTCCTACGAGCAGTACTTC
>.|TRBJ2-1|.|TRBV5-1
CASSLDYRGGEQFF
TGCGCCAGCAGCTTGGATTATCGAGGAGGTGAGCAGTTCTTC
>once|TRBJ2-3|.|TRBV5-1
CASSGGAISTDTQYF
TGCGCCAGCAGCGGGGGGGCAATTAGCACAGATACGCAGTATTTT
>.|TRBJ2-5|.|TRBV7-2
CASRPTAYQETQYF
TGTGCCAGCAGACCGACAGCGTACCAAGAGACCCAGTACTTC
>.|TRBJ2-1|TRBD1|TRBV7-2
CASSSGQTYNEQFF
TGTGCCAGCAGCTCGGGACAGACATACAATGAGCAGTTCTTC
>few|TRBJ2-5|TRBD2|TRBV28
CASSLPQGRLAGETQYF
TGTGCCAGCAGTTTACCCCAAGGACGACTAGCGGGGGAGACCCAGTACTTC
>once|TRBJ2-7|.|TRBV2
CASSVAPTAGGEQYF
TGTGCCAGCAGTGTAGCCCCAACAGCCGGGGGCGAGCAGTACTTC
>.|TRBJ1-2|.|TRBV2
CASSFNYGYTF
TGTGCCAGCAGCTTTAACTATGGCTACACCTTC
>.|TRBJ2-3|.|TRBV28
CASSLPADTQYF
TGTGCCAGCAGTTTACCGGCAGATACGCAGTATTTT
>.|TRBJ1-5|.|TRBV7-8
CASSFSDRGNQPQHF
TGTGCCAGCAGCTTTTCGGACAGAGGCAATCAGCCCCAGCATTTT
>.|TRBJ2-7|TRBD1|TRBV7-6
CASSPGQGYEQYF
TGTGCCAGCAGCCCAGGACAGGGCTACGAGCAGTACTTC
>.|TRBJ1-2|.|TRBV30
CAWGIAGYNYGYTF
TGTGCCTGGGGGATCGCGGGCTATAACTATGGCTACACCTTC
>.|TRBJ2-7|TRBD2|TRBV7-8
CASSRSAGGGGEQYF
TGTGCCAGCAGCCGAAGCGCGGGGGGAGGTGGCGAGCAGTACTTC
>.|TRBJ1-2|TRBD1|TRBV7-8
CASSLPGTGRGGYTF
TGTGCCAGCAGCTTACCCGGGACAGGCCGAGGTGGCTACACCTTC
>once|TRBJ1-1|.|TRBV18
CASSPLEATEAFF
TGTGCCAGCTCACCATTAGAGGCGACTGAAGCTTTCTTT
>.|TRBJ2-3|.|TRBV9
CASSVGAGAGDTQYF
TGTGCCAGCAGCGTGGGGGCGGGGGCGGGAGATACGCAGTATTTT
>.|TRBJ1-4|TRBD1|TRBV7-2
CASSPRRTGREKLFF
TGTGCCAGCAGCCCTCGCCGGACAGGTCGGGAAAAACTGTTTTTT
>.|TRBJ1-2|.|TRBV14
CASSHRGNYGYTF
TGTGCCAGCAGCCATCGAGGAAACTATGGCTACACCTTC
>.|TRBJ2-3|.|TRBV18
CASSAPVRGFTDTQYF
TGTGCCAGCTCAGCACCTGTCAGGGGCTTCACAGATACGCAGTATTTT
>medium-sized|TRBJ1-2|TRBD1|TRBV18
CASSPIEGAEGYTF
TGTGCCAGCTCACCAATAGAGGGGGCTGAAGGCTACACCTTC
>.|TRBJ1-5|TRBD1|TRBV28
CASSYPDRTNQPQHF
TGTGCCAGCAGTTACCCGGACAGGACCAATCAGCCCCAGCATTTT
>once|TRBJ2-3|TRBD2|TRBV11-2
CASSSQLAGADTQYF
TGTGCCAGCAGCTCCCAACTAGCGGGAGCAGATACGCAGTATTTT
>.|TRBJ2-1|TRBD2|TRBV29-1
CSVEGTPSGAYNEQFF
TGCAGCGTTGAGGGGACCCCTAGCGGGGCCTACAATGAGCAGTTCTTC
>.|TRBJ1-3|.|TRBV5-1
CASSSQGTSGNTIYF
TGCGCCAGCAGCTCCCAGGGAACCTCTGGAAACACCATATATTTT
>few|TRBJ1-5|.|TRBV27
CASSFQGSTNQPQHF
TGTGCCAGCAGTTTCCAGGGCAGTACCAATCAGCCCCAGCATTTT
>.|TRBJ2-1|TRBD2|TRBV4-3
CASSRTREGEQFF
TGCGCCAGCAGCCGAACCCGGGAGGGCGAGCAGTTCTTC
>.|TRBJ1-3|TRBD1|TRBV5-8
CASSRTGGSGNTIYF
TGTGCCAGCAGCCGGACAGGGGGCTCTGGAAACACCATATATTTT
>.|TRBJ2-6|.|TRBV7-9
CASSLRPVEANVLTF
TGTGCCAGCAGCTTACGTCCGGTCGAGGCCAACGTCCTGACTTTC
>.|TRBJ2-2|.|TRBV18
CASSPVAANTGELFF
TGTGCCAGCTCACCGGTCGCGGCGAACACCGGGGAGCTGTTTTTT
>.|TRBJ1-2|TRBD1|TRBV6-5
CASWDRGANYGYTF
TGTGCCAGCTGGGACAGGGGGGCTAACTATGGCTACACCTTC